A single sample gave rise to the 19 T cell receptor beta chains below, sequenced in a study of T cells in tumors after PD-1 blockade (dated by TCRdb to between 2018 and 2020). The time point label for this specimen denotes: after anti-PD-1 therapy. Library prep was done by the immunoSEQ multiplex PCR assay. Imported from immuneACCESS, the table was reduced by TCRdb to in-frame sequences with V and J called. These copies leave out some clones; in studies compared against another copy, an unresolved V gene accounts for under half, and the cause of the remainder is not known. The sample table shows about 24,000 clones, and roughly 80% are seen once. Roughly 12% of the sample belongs to the ten largest clones. Sequenced material: PBMCs, taken after anti-PD-1 treatment. The receptors here all came from a human donor with basal cell carcinoma.

The CDR3 loop is CASSLGGGTGLMKYF. The CDR3 bases are TGTGCCAGCAGCTTGGGGGGCGGGACAGGGCTCATGAAGTACTTC. The chain carries TRBV5-4 and TRBJ2-7; TRBD1 matches 9 bases. This CDR3 region has 15 residues. Germline CDR1 is SGHNT and CDR2 is YYREEE (reference sequence). Trimming took 0 bases from V and 11 from J; bases not matched to a gene: 12. Filled out from reference TRBV5-4 and TRBJ2-7, the complete variable domain reads ETGVTQSPTHLIKTRGQQVTLRCSSQSGHNTVSWYQQALGQGPQFIFQYYREEENGRGNFPPRFSGLQFPNYSSELNVNALELDDSALYLCASSLGGGTGLMKYFGPGTRLTVT.

V is TRBV6-2 or TRBV6-3 and J is TRBJ2-7; TRBD2 matches at 7 bases. Germline V lookup: CDR1 MNHEY, CDR2 SVGEGT. Unmatched junction bases numbered 11, after V lost 6 bases and J lost 0 bases. There are 16 residues in the CDR3. DNA for the CDR3: TGTGCCAGCAGCCCCCTAGGGGAGGGAAGCTCCTACGAGCAGTACTTC. This gives the protein CASSPLGEGSSYEQYF.

This clone turned up a few times. J is TRBJ2-5 and V is TRBV15, with 9 bases lining up with TRBD2. V lost 0 bases to trimming and J lost 11 bases; unmatched junction nucleotides: 13. The CDR3 is 16 residues long. Germline V lookup: CDR1 LNHNV, CDR2 YYDKDF (reference sequence). CDR3 amino acids: CATSRDLGLAGPGQYF. The CDR3 DNA reads as TGTGCCACCAGCAGAGACCTGGGGCTAGCGGGGCCGGGGCAGTACTTC.

The gene calls are TRBV6-5 and TRBJ1-5; D is ambiguous. Germline V lookup: CDR1 MNHEY, CDR2 SVGAGI. Trimming removed 7 bases from V and 2 bases from J, with 12 bases in between. The CDR3 covers 14 residues. The CDR3 region is CASTNSVGNQPQHF. The CDR3 DNA reads TGTGCCAGCACCAATTCGGTTGGCAATCAGCCCCAGCATTTT.

The chain joins TRBV9 to TRBJ2-3; D is uncertain. The CDR3 loop spans 15 amino acids. Germline V lookup: CDR1 SGDLS, CDR2 YYNGEE. Trimming took 0 bases from V and 0 from J, leaving 8 bases between them. This CDR3 reads CASSVGAHSTDTQYF. CDR3 in DNA: TGTGCCAGCAGCGTAGGGGCTCATAGCACAGATACGCAGTATTTT.

The gene calls are TRBV30 and TRBJ2-7; a weak D match, TRBD1 (5 bases). The germline V and J ends were trimmed by 0 bases and 4 bases, with 10 bases remaining between them. CDR1 and CDR2 (germline): GTSNPN, SVGIG (reference sequence). The length of the CDR3 is 13 residues. Written as DNA, the CDR3 is TGTGCCTGGAGTGTAGAAGGGGTGTACGAGCAGTACTTC. Protein sequence: CAWSVEGVYEQYF.

The V call is TRBV3-1 (or the pseudogene TRBV3-2), the J call TRBJ1-5, with TRBD1 identical over 8 bases. The CDR3 has 14 residues. Germline-derived CDR1 and CDR2 are LGHDT and YNNKEL (reference sequence). V trimming: 4 bases; J trimming: 7 bases; junction bases outside the gene matches: 6. CDR3 nucleotides: TGTGCCAGCAGCCTGACAGGGGCAGAACAGCCCCAGCATTTT. Its protein product is CASSLTGAEQPQHF.

Only a few counts were recorded for this clone. V is TRBV27 and J is TRBJ2-2; 7 nucleotides match TRBD1. The length of the CDR3 is 15 residues. Per germline, CDR1 MNHEY and CDR2 SMNVEV (reference sequence). The V gene end was trimmed by 3 bases and the J gene end by 0 bases; junction bases not matched to a gene: 1. CDR3 nucleotides: TGTGCCAGCAGTTTCAGGGGGACGAACACCGGGGAGCTGTTTTTT. Its translation: CASSFRGTNTGELFF.

The chain is built from TRBV6-5 and TRBJ2-3; D is unclear. The CDR3 runs 15 residues. CDR1 and CDR2 (germline): MNHEY, SVGAGI. Trimming removed 2 bases from V and 0 bases from J, with 9 bases in between. CDR3: CASSYKLGSTDTQYF. CDR3 bases: TGTGCCAGCAGTTACAAGCTGGGGAGCACAGATACGCAGTATTTT.

V is TRBV7-3 and J is TRBJ1-1; TRBD1 agrees at 10 bases. There are 18 residues in the CDR3. From germline, CDR1 is SGHTA and CDR2 FQGTGA. V lost 4 bases, J lost 5 bases, and 16 bases stayed unmatched. The DNA of the CDR3 is TGTGCCAGCAGCTCGTTTCGCCGACAGGGGGCAGGGGGAACTGAAGCTTTCTTT. It yields the protein CASSSFRRQGAGGTEAFF.

This chain joins TRBV3-1 (or the pseudogene TRBV3-2) and TRBJ2-4; D gene unclear. Germline V CDR1 and CDR2: LGHDT, YNNKEL (reference sequence). The CDR3 has 16 residues. V shed 4 bases and J shed 8 bases, with 21 bases lying between them. DNA for the CDR3: TGTGCCAGCAGCCCCGGTCGGCTTATGCGTTCGGACATTCAGTACTTC. Its protein product is CASSPGRLMRSDIQYF.

This rearrangement joins TRBV3-1 (or the pseudogene TRBV3-2) to TRBJ1-2; no clear D gene. The CDR3 totals 13 residues. Germline V gene sequence: CDR1 LGHDT, CDR2 YNNKEL (reference sequence). V shed 0 bases and J shed 0 bases, with 2 bases lying between them. The CDR3 region is CASSQDTNYGYTF. In DNA form, the CDR3 reads TGTGCCAGCAGCCAAGACACTAACTATGGCTACACCTTC.

The chain combines TRBV3-1 (or the pseudogene TRBV3-2) with TRBJ1-1; 8 nucleotides line up with TRBD1. This CDR3 region has 15 residues. V was pared by 4 bases and J by 4 bases, with 8 bases of the junction left unmatched. Looked up from germline, CDR1 is LGHDT and CDR2 is YNNKEL (reference sequence). The CDR3 DNA reads as TGTGCCAGCAGCCTTAAAGGACAGGGAGGCACTGAAGCTTTCTTT. It codes for CASSLKGQGGTEAFF.

The chain uses TRBV3-1 (or the pseudogene TRBV3-2) and TRBJ1-2; TRBD1 is a possible D gene (5 bases). CDR1 is LGHDT and CDR2 is YNNKEL in the germline V gene (reference sequence). This CDR3 region has 15 residues. Trimming cost V 4 bases and J 2 bases, with 14 bases left between them. The CDR3 reads CASSPLNRMNYGYTF. The CDR3, as DNA: TGTGCCAGCAGCCCCTTGAACAGGATGAACTATGGCTACACCTTC.

The V call is TRBV2, the J call TRBJ1-3; the D gene is possibly TRBD1 (6 bases). Trimming left V 6 bases short and J 2 bases short, with 14 bases between. The CDR3 runs to 15 residues. Germline CDR1 is SNHLY and CDR2 is FYNNEI. The CDR3 region is CASRLTGLPGNTIYF. CDR3 DNA: TGTGCCAGCAGGTTAACAGGGCTCCCTGGAAACACCATATATTTT.

On this clone itself: Other nucleotide sequences in the sample specify the same CDR3. CDR3 coding DNA: TGTGCCAGCAGTTTTGGGGGAAATGAGCAGTTCTTC. This gives the protein CASSFGGNEQFF. The chain has TRBV12-3 or TRBV12-4 and TRBJ2-1; D assignment may be TRBD1 or TRBD2 (5 bases each). This CDR3 is 12 amino acids long. Trimming removed 3 bases from V and 7 bases from J, with 7 bases in between.

The V call is TRBV5-1, the J call TRBJ2-1; a possible D gene is TRBD2 (6 bases). Germline CDR1 SGHRS, CDR2 YFSETQ. The CDR3 runs 15 residues. V lost 3 bases and J 0 bases, leaving 10 bases between the germline ends. CDR3: CASSSEGSSYNEQFF. The DNA for the CDR3 is TGCGCCAGCAGCTCGGAGGGAAGCTCCTACAATGAGCAGTTCTTC.

The chain carries TRBV9 and TRBJ1-2; D gene unclear. Deletions cut 0 bases from V and 3 bases from J, with 6 bases between. This CDR3 has 13 amino acids. CDR1 is SGDLS, CDR2 YYNGEE, per germline. The DNA for the CDR3 is TGTGCCAGCAGCGTAGTAGAGGACTATGGCTACACCTTC. Translation: CASSVVEDYGYTF.

J is TRBJ1-5 and V is TRBV19; TRBD1 matches at 7 bases. The CDR3 spans 14 residues. Per germline, CDR1 LNHDA and CDR2 SQIVND (reference sequence). The V segment lost 6 bases and the J segment 3 bases; nucleotides outside the gene matches: 5. The DNA for the CDR3 is TGTGCCAGTAGGGGAGGACAGGACAATCAGCCCCAGCATTTT. This codes for CASRGGQDNQPQHF.